This T cell receptor beta chain was captured by sequencing in a study of Graves' ophthalmopathy and Graves' hyperthyroidism. Remarks on this clonotype: Its antigen is still unknown.

V lost 1 base and J lost 1, with 19 bases in between. The CDR3 totals 18 residues. Germline loops: CDR1 SGHRS, CDR2 YFSETQ. Amplified TCR beta CDR3 regions were obtained using RNA transcripts as template. HTBI primers primed a first-round RT-PCR, and a second-round multiplex PCR followed. Each CDR3 protein is one row after TCRdb ran MiXCR on the multiplex PCR reads. Of 500,000 to 600,000 distinct CDR3 sequences listed, less than 40% are singletons. New diagnoses, under 2 months' duration, and ages 18 to 65 characterized the hyperthyroidism patients. Findings and caveats of the study: The blood repertoire also included most expanded thyroid clonotypes above 0.001 frequency. For separating ophthalmopathy from stable hyperthyroidism, a 13-signature model gave 85% to 90% sensitivity and roughly 79% specificity. Ophthalmopathy progression cases were predicted by the model with approximately 70% sensitivity and 72.22% specificity.

Sequencing was carried out using peripheral blood or thyroid tissue (not recorded which). This clonotype was obtained from an adult man with Graves' hyperthyroidism. The chain is built from TRBV5-1 and TRBJ2-3; D perhaps matches TRBD2 (6 bases). CDR3 region: CASSLILRTMSGTDTQYF. CDR3 nucleotide sequence: TGCGCCAGCAGCTTGATACTCCGGACTATGAGTGGCACAGATACGCAGTATTTT.